The TCR beta chain described here comes from a study of OX40 agonist ivuxolimab in advanced cancers. Measured with immunoSEQ multiplex PCR; TCRdb has only the in-frame clones, and not every one. The sample holds some 50,000 clones, over 90% seen once. For this clone: The target antigen is unknown.

Study conclusions and caveats: Doses of 0.1 to 3.0 mg/kg were accompanied by clonal expansion of CD4+ and CD8+ blood T cells by week 6. A proportion of nonresponders additionally exhibited low normalized T-cell clonal expansion. Expanded clones were, on average, more numerous in CD8+ T cells than in CD4+.

The receptor comes from an adult with an advanced solid tumor such as melanoma, head and neck, liver or kidney cancer. The source material was CD4+ or CD8+ T cells sorted from blood, sampled in a trial of the OX40 agonist ivuxolimab.

CDR3 protein: CASSFGTGDYEQYF. In DNA form, the CDR3 reads TGTGCCAGCAGCTTCGGGACAGGGGACTACGAGCAGTACTTC. V gene TRBV11-2 combines with J gene TRBJ2-7; TRBD1 aligns across 10 bases. Germline V gene lookup returns CDR1 SGHAT and CDR2 FQNNGV. This CDR3 has 14 residues. Unmatched junction bases numbered 2, after V lost 3 bases and J lost 3 bases. Combining the CDR3 with reference TRBV11-2 and TRBJ2-7 gives the whole variable domain EAGVAQSPRYKIIEKRQSVAFWCNPISGHATLYWYQQILGQGPKLLIQFQNNGVVDDSQLPKDRFSAERLKGVDSTLKIQPAKLEDSAVYLCASSFGTGDYEQYFGPGTRLTVT.